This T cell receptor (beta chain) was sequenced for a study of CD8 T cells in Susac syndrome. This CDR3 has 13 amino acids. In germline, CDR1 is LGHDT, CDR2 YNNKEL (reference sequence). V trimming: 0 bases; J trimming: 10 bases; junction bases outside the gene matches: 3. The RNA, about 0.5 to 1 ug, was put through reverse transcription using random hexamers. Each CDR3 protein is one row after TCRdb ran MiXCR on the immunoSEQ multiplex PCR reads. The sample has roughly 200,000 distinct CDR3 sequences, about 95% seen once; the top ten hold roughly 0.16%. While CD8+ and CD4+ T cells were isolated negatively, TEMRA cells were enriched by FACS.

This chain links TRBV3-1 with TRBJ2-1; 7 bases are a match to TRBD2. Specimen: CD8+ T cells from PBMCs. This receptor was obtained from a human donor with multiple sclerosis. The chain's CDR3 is CASSQDTSEEQFF. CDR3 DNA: TGTGCCAGCAGCCAAGACACTAGCGAGGAGCAGTTCTTC.